The TCR beta chain under discussion was sequenced for a study of blood T cell repertoires in COVID-19. Sequencing was performed with immunoSEQ multiplex PCR; in TCRdb, only in-frame clones are kept and a portion is missing. Among over 300,000 clones listed, almost 90% were seen once. Sample: peripheral blood. The receptor comes from a man aged 18 to 29 with active or convalescent COVID-19.

The CDR3 region is CASSLTGGLYNEQFF. In DNA form, the CDR3 reads TGCGCCAGCAGCCTTACAGGGGGGCTCTACAATGAGCAGTTCTTC. This chain joins TRBV5-1 and TRBJ2-1; 8 bases agree with TRBD1. The germline gives CDR1 SGHRS, CDR2 YFSETQ. CDR3 size: 15 residues. Trimming cost V 4 bases and J 3 bases; bases outside gene matches: 6.